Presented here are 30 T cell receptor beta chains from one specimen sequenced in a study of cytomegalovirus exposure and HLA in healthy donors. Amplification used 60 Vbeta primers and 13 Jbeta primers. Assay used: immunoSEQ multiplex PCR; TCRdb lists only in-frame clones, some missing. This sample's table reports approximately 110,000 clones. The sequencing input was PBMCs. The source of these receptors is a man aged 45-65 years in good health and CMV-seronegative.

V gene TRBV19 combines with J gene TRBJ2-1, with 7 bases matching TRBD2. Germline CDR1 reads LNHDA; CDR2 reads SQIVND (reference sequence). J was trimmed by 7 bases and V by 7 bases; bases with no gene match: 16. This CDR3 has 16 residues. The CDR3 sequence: CASTKTGGGPNNEQFF. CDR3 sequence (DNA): TGTGCCAGTACCAAAACGGGGGGAGGGCCTAATAATGAGCAGTTCTTC.

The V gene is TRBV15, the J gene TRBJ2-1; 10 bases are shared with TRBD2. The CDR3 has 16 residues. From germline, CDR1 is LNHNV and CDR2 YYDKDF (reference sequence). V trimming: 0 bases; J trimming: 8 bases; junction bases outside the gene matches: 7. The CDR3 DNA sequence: TGTGCCACCAGCAGAGAAACTAGCGGGGAGTTTTATGAGCAGTTCTTC. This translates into CATSRETSGEFYEQFF.

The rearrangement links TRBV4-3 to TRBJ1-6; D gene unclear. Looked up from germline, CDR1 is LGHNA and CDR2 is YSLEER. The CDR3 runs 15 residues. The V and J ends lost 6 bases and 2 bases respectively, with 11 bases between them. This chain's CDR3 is CASRTAAAYNSPLHF. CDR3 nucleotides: TGCGCCAGCAGGACCGCGGCAGCCTATAATTCACCCCTCCACTTT.

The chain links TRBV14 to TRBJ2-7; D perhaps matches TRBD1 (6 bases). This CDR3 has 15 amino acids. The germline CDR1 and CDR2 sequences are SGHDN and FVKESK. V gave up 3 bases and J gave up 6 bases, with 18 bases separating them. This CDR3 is CASSHRTEPTGEQYF. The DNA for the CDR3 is TGTGCCAGCAGCCATCGGACAGAGCCTACTGGCGAGCAGTACTTC.

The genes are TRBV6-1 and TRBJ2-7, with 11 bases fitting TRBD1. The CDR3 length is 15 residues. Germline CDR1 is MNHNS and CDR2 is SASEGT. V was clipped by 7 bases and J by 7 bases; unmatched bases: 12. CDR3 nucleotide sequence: TGTGCCAGCATTCTGACCGGGACAGGGGGTGGTGAGCAGTACTTC. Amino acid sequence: CASILTGTGGGEQYF.

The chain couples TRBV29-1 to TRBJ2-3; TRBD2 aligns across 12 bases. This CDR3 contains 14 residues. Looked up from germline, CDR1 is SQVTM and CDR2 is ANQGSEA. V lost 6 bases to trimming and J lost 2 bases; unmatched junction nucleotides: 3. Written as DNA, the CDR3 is TGCAGCGTCGGACTAGCGGGGACCACAGATACGCAGTATTTT. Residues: CSVGLAGTTDTQYF.

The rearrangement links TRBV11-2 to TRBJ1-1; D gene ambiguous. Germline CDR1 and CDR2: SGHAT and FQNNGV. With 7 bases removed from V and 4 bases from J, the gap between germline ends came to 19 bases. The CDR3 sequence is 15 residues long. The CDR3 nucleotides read TGTGCCAGCACCTCGGGTCCGACGGAGAGCACTGAAGCTTTCTTT. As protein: CASTSGPTESTEAFF.

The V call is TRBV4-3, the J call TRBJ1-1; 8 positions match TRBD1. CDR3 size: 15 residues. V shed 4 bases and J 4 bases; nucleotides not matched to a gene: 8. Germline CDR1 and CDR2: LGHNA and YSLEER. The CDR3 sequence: CASSLAGTGSTEAFF. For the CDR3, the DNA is TGCGCCAGCAGCCTCGCTGGGACAGGTTCCACTGAAGCTTTCTTT.

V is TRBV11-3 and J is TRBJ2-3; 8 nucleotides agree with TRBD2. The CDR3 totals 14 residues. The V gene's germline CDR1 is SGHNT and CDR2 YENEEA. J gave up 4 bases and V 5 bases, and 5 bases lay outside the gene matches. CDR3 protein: CASSRSRGADTQYF. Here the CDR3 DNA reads TGTGCCAGCAGCAGATCGCGGGGGGCAGATACGCAGTATTTT.

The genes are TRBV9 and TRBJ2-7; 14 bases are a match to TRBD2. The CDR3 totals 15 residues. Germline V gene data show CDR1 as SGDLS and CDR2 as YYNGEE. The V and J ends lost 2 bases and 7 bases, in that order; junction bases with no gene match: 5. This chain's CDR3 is CASSVSGLAGDEQYF. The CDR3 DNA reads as TGTGCCAGCAGCGTTTCGGGACTAGCGGGAGATGAGCAGTACTTC.

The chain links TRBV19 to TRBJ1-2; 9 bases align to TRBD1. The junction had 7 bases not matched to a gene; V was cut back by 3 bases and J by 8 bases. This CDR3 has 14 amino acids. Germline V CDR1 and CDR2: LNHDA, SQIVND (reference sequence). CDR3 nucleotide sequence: TGTGCCAGTAGTATCCTTGGACAGGGGAAAGGCTACACCTTC. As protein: CASSILGQGKGYTF.

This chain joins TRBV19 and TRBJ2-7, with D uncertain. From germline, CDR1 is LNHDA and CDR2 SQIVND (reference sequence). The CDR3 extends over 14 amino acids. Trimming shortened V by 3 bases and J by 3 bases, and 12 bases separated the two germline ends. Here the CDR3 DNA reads TGTGCCAGTAGTATTGCGGCACGGCGCTACGAGCAGTACTTC. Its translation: CASSIAARRYEQYF.

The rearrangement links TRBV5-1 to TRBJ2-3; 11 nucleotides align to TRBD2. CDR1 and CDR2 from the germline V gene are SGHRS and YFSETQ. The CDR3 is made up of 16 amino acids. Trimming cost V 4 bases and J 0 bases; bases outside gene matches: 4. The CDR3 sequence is CASSTVAGGSTDTQYF. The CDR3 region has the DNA TGCGCCAGCAGCACTGTAGCGGGGGGGAGCACAGATACGCAGTATTTT.

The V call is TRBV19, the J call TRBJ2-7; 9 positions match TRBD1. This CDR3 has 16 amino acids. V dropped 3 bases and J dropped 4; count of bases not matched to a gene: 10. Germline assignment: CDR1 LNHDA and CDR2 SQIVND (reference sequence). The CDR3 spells CASSMIRGQGYYEQYF. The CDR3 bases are TGTGCCAGTAGTATGATTCGCGGACAGGGGTATTACGAGCAGTACTTC.

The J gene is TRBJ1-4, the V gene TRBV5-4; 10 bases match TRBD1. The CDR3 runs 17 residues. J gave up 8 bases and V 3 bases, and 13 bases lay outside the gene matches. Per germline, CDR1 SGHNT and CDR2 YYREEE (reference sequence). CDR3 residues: CASSYNPGQGIGEKLFF. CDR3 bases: TGTGCCAGCAGCTACAATCCGGGACAGGGGATCGGAGAAAAACTGTTTTTT.

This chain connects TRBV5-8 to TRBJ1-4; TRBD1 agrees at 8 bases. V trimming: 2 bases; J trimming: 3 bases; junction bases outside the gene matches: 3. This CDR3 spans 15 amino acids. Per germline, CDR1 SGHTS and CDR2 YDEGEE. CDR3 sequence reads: CASSFLQGANEKLFF. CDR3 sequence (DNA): TGTGCCAGCAGCTTTTTACAGGGGGCTAATGAAAAACTGTTTTTT.

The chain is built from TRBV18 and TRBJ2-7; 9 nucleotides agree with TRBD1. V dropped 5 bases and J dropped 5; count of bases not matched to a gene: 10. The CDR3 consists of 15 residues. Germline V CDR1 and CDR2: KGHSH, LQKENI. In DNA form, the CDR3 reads TGTGCCAGCTCAGCCGCCGGGACAGGGCTAAACGAGCAGTACTTC. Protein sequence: CASSAAGTGLNEQYF.

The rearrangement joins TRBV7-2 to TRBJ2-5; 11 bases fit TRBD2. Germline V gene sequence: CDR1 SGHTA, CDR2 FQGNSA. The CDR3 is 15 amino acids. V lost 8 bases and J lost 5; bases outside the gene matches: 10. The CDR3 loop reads CASFPLAGGGETQYF. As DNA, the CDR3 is TGTGCCAGCTTTCCCTTAGCGGGAGGGGGGGAGACCCAGTACTTC. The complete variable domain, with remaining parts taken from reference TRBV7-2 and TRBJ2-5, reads GAGVSQSPSNKVTEKGKDVELRCDPISGHTALYWYRQSLGQGLEFLIYFQGNSAPDKSGLPSDRFSAERTGGSVSTLTIQRTQQEDSAVYLCASFPLAGGGETQYFGPGTRLLVL.

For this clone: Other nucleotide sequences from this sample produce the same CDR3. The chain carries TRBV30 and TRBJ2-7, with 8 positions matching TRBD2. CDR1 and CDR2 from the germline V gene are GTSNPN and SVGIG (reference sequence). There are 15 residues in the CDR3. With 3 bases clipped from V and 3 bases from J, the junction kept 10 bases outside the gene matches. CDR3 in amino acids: CAWRDPSGQVYEQYF. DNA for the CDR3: TGTGCCTGGAGAGACCCTAGCGGGCAGGTCTACGAGCAGTACTTC.

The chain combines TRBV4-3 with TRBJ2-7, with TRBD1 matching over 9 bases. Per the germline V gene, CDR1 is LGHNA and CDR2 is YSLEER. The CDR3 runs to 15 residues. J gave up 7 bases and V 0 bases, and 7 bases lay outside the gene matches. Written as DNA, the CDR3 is TGCGCCAGCAGCCAAGAATGGACAGGGGCCCGTGAGCAGTACTTC. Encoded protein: CASSQEWTGAREQYF.

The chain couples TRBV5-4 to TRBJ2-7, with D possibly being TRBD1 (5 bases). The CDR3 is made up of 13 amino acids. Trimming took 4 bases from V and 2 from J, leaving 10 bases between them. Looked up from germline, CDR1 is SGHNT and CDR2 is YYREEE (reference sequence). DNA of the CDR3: TGTGCCAGCAGCCGTCCGGACACCTACGAGCAGTACTTC. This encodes CASSRPDTYEQYF.

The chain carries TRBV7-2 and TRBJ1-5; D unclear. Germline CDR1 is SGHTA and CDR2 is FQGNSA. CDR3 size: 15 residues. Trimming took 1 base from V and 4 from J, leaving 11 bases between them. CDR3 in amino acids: CASSLETVRNQPQHF. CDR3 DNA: TGTGCCAGCAGCTTAGAGACGGTGAGGAATCAGCCCCAGCATTTT.

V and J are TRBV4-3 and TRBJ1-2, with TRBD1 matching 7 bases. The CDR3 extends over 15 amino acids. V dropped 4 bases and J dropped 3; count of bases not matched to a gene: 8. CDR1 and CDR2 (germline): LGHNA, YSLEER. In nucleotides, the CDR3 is TGCGCCAGCAGCCGAGTGGTGCAGGGGGACTATGGCTACACCTTC. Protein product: CASSRVVQGDYGYTF.

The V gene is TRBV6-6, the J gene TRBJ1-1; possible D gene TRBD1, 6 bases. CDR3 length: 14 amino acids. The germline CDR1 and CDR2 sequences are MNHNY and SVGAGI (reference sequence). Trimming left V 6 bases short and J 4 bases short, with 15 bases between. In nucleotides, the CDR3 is TGTGCCAGCAGAAAAGCCTTAGGGGGCACTGAAGCTTTCTTT. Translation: CASRKALGGTEAFF.

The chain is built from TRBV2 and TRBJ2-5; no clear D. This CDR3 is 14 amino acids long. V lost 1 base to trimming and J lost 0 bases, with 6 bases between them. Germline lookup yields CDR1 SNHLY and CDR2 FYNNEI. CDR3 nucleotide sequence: TGTGCCAGCAGTGAAGGGCTGTACCAAGAGACCCAGTACTTC. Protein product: CASSEGLYQETQYF. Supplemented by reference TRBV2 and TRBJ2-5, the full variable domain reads EPEVTQTPSHQVTQMGQEVILRCVPISNHLYFYWYRQILGQKVEFLVSFYNNEISEKSEIFDDQFSVERPDGSNFTLKIRSTKLEDSAMYFCASSEGLYQETQYFGPGTRLLVL.

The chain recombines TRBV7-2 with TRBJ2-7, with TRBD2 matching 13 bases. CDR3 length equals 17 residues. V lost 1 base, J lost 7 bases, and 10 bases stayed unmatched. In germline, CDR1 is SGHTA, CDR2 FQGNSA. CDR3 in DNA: TGTGCCAGCAGCTTAGGGACTAGCGGGAGACCCAATTGGGAGCAGTACTTC. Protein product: CASSLGTSGRPNWEQYF.

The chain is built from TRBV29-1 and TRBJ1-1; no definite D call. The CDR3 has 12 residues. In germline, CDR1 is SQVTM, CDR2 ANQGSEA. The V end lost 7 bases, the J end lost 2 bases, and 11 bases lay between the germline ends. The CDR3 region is CSAQEGNTEAFF. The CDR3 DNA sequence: TGCAGCGCCCAGGAGGGAAACACTGAAGCTTTCTTT.

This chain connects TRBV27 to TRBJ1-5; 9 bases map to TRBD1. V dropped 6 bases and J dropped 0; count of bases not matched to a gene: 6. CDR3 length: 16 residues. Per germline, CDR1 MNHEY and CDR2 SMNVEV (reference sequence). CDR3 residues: CASRRRTGDSNQPQHF. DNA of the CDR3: TGTGCCAGCAGAAGGAGGACAGGGGATAGCAATCAGCCCCAGCATTTT.

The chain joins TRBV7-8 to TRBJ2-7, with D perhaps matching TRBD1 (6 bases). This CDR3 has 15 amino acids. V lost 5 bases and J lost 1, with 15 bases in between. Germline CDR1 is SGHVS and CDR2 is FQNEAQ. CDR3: CASSPGVRGSYEQYF. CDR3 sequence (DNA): TGTGCCAGCAGCCCAGGGGTTCGGGGTTCCTACGAGCAGTACTTC.

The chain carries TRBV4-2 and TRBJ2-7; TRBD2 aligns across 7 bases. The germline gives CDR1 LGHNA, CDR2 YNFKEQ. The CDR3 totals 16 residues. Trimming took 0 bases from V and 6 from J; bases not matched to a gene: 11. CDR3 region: CASSQDSWTRAREQYF. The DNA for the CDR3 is TGTGCCAGCAGCCAAGATTCTTGGACTAGGGCCCGCGAGCAGTACTTC.